Listed below are T cell receptor beta chains from one sample, sequenced in a study of blood T cell repertoires in COVID-19. TCRdb's copy holds only in-frame clones and misses some; the assay was immunoSEQ multiplex PCR. The sample gives approximately 120,000 clones, 86% of which show up once; about 5% is in the top ten. The sequenced material came from peripheral blood. Every receptor here comes from a human donor in a cohort sampled during active COVID-19. CDR3s include the opening cysteine and the closing phenylalanine or tryptophan. A D gene is named only where the DNA matches it firmly. Rows give clone size only sometimes, using once, few, many, or a class for an expanded clone.

CASSLSGTRGAYNEQFF,TGTGCCAGCAGTTTATCAGGGACCCGCGGGGCCTACAATGAGCAGTTCTTC,TRBV27,.,.,TRBJ2-1
CASRTSGRGTYEQYF,TGTGCCAGCAGGACTAGCGGGAGGGGCACCTACGAGCAGTACTTC,TRBV11-2,.,TRBD2,TRBJ2-7
CASSEAIGGNIQYF,TGTGCCAGCAGTGAAGCAATAGGGGGAAACATTCAGTACTTC,TRBV6-1,.,.,TRBJ2-4
CATNDGGETQYF,TGTGCCACAAACGACGGAGGGGAGACCCAGTACTTC,TRBV24-1,.,.,TRBJ2-5
CATKGQGLKNIQYF,TGTGCCACCAAGGGACAGGGCCTGAAAAACATTCAGTACTTC,TRBV10-3,.,TRBD1,TRBJ2-4
CASSFQKKLFF,TGTGCCAGCAGTTTTCAAAAAAAACTGTTTTTT,TRBV28,.,.,TRBJ1-4
CASSPSRKGGKMNTEAFF,TGTGCCAGCAGCCCCTCTAGGAAAGGGGGCAAAATGAACACTGAAGCTTTCTTT,TRBV21-1,.,.,TRBJ1-1
CASSIGTEAFF,TGTGCCAGTAGTATCGGGACAGAAGCTTTCTTT,TRBV19,.,.,TRBJ1-1
CASSQDQVRLAGANVLTF,TGCGCCAGCAGCCAAGATCAAGTGAGGCTGGCTGGGGCCAACGTCCTGACTTTC,TRBV4-3,.,.,TRBJ2-6
CASSKDRSYTF,TGTGCCAGCAGCAAGGACAGAAGCTACACCTTC,TRBV6-2/TRBV6-3,.,.,TRBJ1-2
CASSKEAGARKLFF,TGTGCCAGCAGCAAGGAAGCGGGGGCGAGAAAACTGTTTTTT,TRBV28,.,.,TRBJ1-4
CASSPDRPWGNQPQHF,TGTGCCAGCAGTCCCGACAGGCCCTGGGGCAATCAGCCCCAGCATTTT,TRBV27,.,.,TRBJ1-5
CSATTDYGYTF,TGCAGTGCTACGACAGACTATGGCTACACCTTC,TRBV20-1,.,.,TRBJ1-2
CASSLAPPAGEGGETQYF,TGTGCCAGCAGCTTGGCCCCTCCTGCGGGGGAGGGGGGAGAGACCCAGTACTTC,TRBV5-4,.,.,TRBJ2-5
CASSRVARGYEQYF,TGTGCCAGCAGTCGCGTAGCCCGGGGCTACGAGCAGTACTTC,TRBV6-5,.,.,TRBJ2-7
CASSPPLSYNEQFF,TGTGCCAGCAGCCCCCCACTCTCATACAATGAGCAGTTCTTC,TRBV9,.,.,TRBJ2-1
CASSLRLAGVPLSTDTQYF,TGTGCCAGCAGCTTGCGGCTAGCGGGAGTCCCCTTGAGCACAGATACGCAGTATTTT,TRBV5-6,.,TRBD2,TRBJ2-3
CASSADRGQETQYF,TGTGCCAGTTCCGCGGACAGGGGCCAAGAGACCCAGTACTTC,TRBV27,.,TRBD1,TRBJ2-5
CASSMLDRAGYGYTF,TGTGCCAGCAGCATGCTGGACAGGGCCGGCTATGGCTACACCTTC,TRBV7-9,.,TRBD1,TRBJ1-2
CASSPGQGIDPFSGRLNEQFF,TGCGCCAGCAGCCCGGGACAGGGTATCGACCCGTTTAGCGGGAGATTAAATGAGCAGTTCTTC,TRBV5-1,.,.,TRBJ2-1
CASSLGGLGNTIYF,TGTGCCAGCAGCTTAGGGGGGCTCGGAAACACCATATATTTT,TRBV7-2,.,.,TRBJ1-3
CASSIDRGTGDGYTF,TGTGCCAGTAGTATAGATCGTGGGACAGGGGACGGCTACACCTTC,TRBV19,.,TRBD1,TRBJ1-2
CASSDFRDRGLMNTEAFF,TGTGCCAGCAGCGATTTCCGGGACAGGGGACTCATGAACACTGAAGCTTTCTTT,TRBV7-2,.,TRBD1,TRBJ1-1
CASSELADTYEQYF,TGTGCCAGCAGTGAGCTAGCGGACACCTACGAGCAGTACTTC,TRBV2,.,TRBD2,TRBJ2-7
CASSVGLAGGNGRDTQYF,TGTGCCAGCAGCGTAGGGCTAGCGGGAGGAAATGGGAGAGATACGCAGTATTTT,TRBV9,.,TRBD2,TRBJ2-3
CASSPGQPQETQYF,TGCGCCAGCTCTCCGGGACAGCCCCAAGAGACCCAGTACTTC,TRBV5-1,.,TRBD1,TRBJ2-5
CASSLGGIGADTQYF,TGTGCCAGCAGCTTAGGCGGGATCGGGGCAGATACGCAGTATTTT,TRBV7-9,.,.,TRBJ2-3
CASSSLWSSGVDTQYF,TGTGCCAGCAGCTCTCTTTGGTCAAGCGGTGTAGATACGCAGTATTTT,TRBV7-3,.,.,TRBJ2-3
CASSYSPGELFF,TGTGCCAGCAGTTATAGCCCCGGGGAGCTGTTTTTT,TRBV6-2/TRBV6-3,.,.,TRBJ2-2
CSVSGTDTQYF,TGCAGCGTTAGCGGCACAGATACGCAGTATTTT,TRBV29-1,.,.,TRBJ2-3
CASWGQRRHEQFF,TGTGCCAGCTGGGGACAAAGGCGCCATGAGCAGTTCTTC,TRBV6-5,.,.,TRBJ2-1
CASSQDGAGSQRELFF,TGCGCCAGCAGCCAAGATGGGGCGGGGAGTCAGCGGGAGCTGTTTTTT,TRBV4-3,.,.,TRBJ2-2
CASSLVLSMGLDSYEQYF,TGTGCCAGCAGCTTAGTTCTATCCATGGGACTAGACTCGTACGAGCAGTACTTC,TRBV7-8,.,TRBD2,TRBJ2-7
CASSLYNEQFF,TGTGCCAGCAGCCTGTACAATGAGCAGTTCTTC,TRBV5-6,.,.,TRBJ2-1
CASSYGSRGLGEQYF,TGTGCCAGCAGTTATGGGTCCAGGGGGCTGGGAGAGCAGTACTTC,TRBV6-2/TRBV6-3,.,TRBD1,TRBJ2-7
CASSEYGAERTYEQYF,TGTGCCAGCAGTGAATACGGAGCGGAGAGGACCTACGAGCAGTACTTC,TRBV6-1,.,.,TRBJ2-7
CASTNLQGLAGEQYF,TGTGCCAGCACCAACTTACAGGGTCTGGCAGGCGAGCAGTACTTC,TRBV28,.,.,TRBJ2-7
CASSQGGNEQFF,TGCGCCAGCAGCCAGGGGGGCAATGAGCAGTTCTTC,TRBV4-1,once,.,TRBJ2-1
CASSPDSVTYEQYF,TGTGCCAGCAGCCCGGACAGTGTAACCTACGAGCAGTACTTC,TRBV3-1/TRBV3-2,.,.,TRBJ2-7
CSATSGETQYF,TGCAGTGCCACTAGCGGTGAGACCCAGTACTTC,TRBV20-1,.,TRBD2,TRBJ2-5
CASSYQRENGDEQFF,TGTGCCAGCAGCTACCAGCGGGAGAATGGGGATGAGCAGTTCTTC,TRBV14,.,TRBD2,TRBJ2-1
CASSLGVGVGRNYGYTF,TGTGCCAGCAGCTTAGGAGTAGGGGTCGGACGTAACTATGGCTACACCTTC,TRBV7-9,.,.,TRBJ1-2
CASSQDGTGPWQYF,TGCGCCAGCAGCCAAGACGGGACAGGGCCTTGGCAGTATTTT,TRBV4-3,.,TRBD1,TRBJ2-3
CASSSQGAYTDTQYF,TGCGCCAGCAGCTCCCAGGGGGCTTACACAGATACGCAGTATTTT,TRBV5-1,once,TRBD1,TRBJ2-3
CASSSLGTSGTLYNEQFF,TGTGCCAGCAGCTCCTTAGGGACTAGCGGGACCCTGTACAATGAGCAGTTCTTC,TRBV5-4,.,TRBD2,TRBJ2-1
CASSPSGSAYNEQFF,TGTGCCAGCTCCCCTAGCGGGAGTGCCTACAATGAGCAGTTCTTC,TRBV2,.,TRBD2,TRBJ2-1
CASRPPGTSGVTGELFF,TGTGCCAGCCGCCCCCCTGGGACTAGCGGGGTCACCGGGGAGCTGTTTTTT,TRBV11-2,once,TRBD2,TRBJ2-2
CAIPGPAYNEQFF,TGTGCCATTCCAGGTCCTGCCTACAATGAGCAGTTCTTC,TRBV28,.,.,TRBJ2-1
CASRLGASGQRELFF,TGTGCCAGCAGGCTGGGGGCTAGCGGACAAAGGGAGCTGTTTTTT,TRBV3-1/TRBV3-2,.,.,TRBJ2-2
CASSPPSDRLQETQYF,TGCGCCAGCAGCCCCCCCTCAGACAGGCTACAAGAGACCCAGTACTTC,TRBV4-3,.,.,TRBJ2-5
CASSPGYTPTGELFF,TGCGCCAGCAGCCCGGGATACACCCCCACCGGGGAGCTGTTTTTT,TRBV4-1,.,.,TRBJ2-2
CASSLRGAGSYEQYF,TGTGCCAGCAGTTTACGAGGAGCGGGATCCTACGAGCAGTACTTC,TRBV28,.,TRBD2,TRBJ2-7
CAWRDRGRAMFYEQYF,TGTGCCTGGAGAGACCGCGGGAGGGCCATGTTCTACGAGCAGTACTTC,TRBV30,.,TRBD2,TRBJ2-7
CASSLRTSGVEKLFF,TGTGCCAGCAGCTTACGAACATCCGGGGTTGAAAAACTGTTTTTT,TRBV6-6,.,.,TRBJ1-4